The 8 T cell receptor beta chains presented below share a single source sample, sequenced in a study of T-cell memory formation after mild COVID-19. One entry per CDR3 protein, called by TCRdb with MiXCR from the 5' RACE reads. The table records 150,000 or so distinct CDR3 sequences, about 28% of them present only once. The sample comprised PBMCs or a T cell subset sorted from them (not recorded which). These receptors were collected from an adult woman who had mild COVID-19 (a few samples of this study predate the infection). Cell type and time point are not known.

The genes are TRBV12-3 or TRBV12-4 and TRBJ2-5; TRBD2 aligns across 13 bases. The CDR3 has 16 amino acids. V was clipped by 5 bases and J by 5 bases; unmatched bases: 8. CDR3 amino acids: CASSKTSGGRSETQYF. In DNA form, the CDR3 reads TGTGCCAGCAGTAAGACTAGCGGGGGGAGAAGTGAGACCCAGTACTTC.

V and J are TRBV7-2 and TRBJ2-7, with TRBD2 as a possible D gene (5 bases). Germline V lookup: CDR1 SGHTA, CDR2 FQGNSA. This CDR3 is 19 amino acids long. Trimming took 3 bases from V and 2 from J, leaving 26 bases between them. This CDR3 reads CASSFGSRQRAWAPYEQYF. The CDR3 bases are TGTGCCAGCAGCTTCGGTTCTCGTCAGAGGGCATGGGCGCCCTACGAGCAGTACTTC.

The V gene is TRBV5-1, the J gene TRBJ2-6; weak D call: TRBD2 (5 bases). The CDR3 loop spans 16 amino acids. Looked up from germline, CDR1 is SGHRS and CDR2 is YFSETQ. Trimming stripped 1 base from V and 0 bases from J, with 8 bases between. The CDR3 spells CASSLSTSSGANVLTF. In DNA, the CDR3 is TGCGCCAGCAGCTTGAGTACTAGCTCTGGGGCCAACGTCCTGACTTTC.

The chain combines TRBV7-3 with TRBJ2-1, with 11 bases identical to TRBD2. This CDR3 has 15 amino acids. Germline lookup yields CDR1 SGHTA and CDR2 FQGTGA. After removal of 4 bases from V and 6 bases from J, the junction contained 5 bases not matched to a gene. CDR3 sequence reads: CASSSTSGIVNEQFF. In nucleotides, the CDR3 is TGTGCCAGCAGCTCGACTAGCGGGATAGTCAATGAGCAGTTCTTC.

The chain uses TRBV2 and TRBJ2-4; 9 bases fit TRBD1. The CDR3 has 15 residues. The junction had 5 bases not matched to a gene; V was cut back by 4 bases and J by 4 bases. CDR1 is SNHLY and CDR2 is FYNNEI in the germline V gene. The CDR3 DNA follows: TGTGCCAGCAGTGTAAGACAGGGGGTTAAAAACATTCAGTACTTC. This encodes CASSVRQGVKNIQYF.

The chain employs TRBV5-1 and TRBJ2-2, with D possibly matching TRBD2 (6 bases). This CDR3 region has 15 residues. Germline loops: CDR1 SGHRS, CDR2 YFSETQ. Trimming took off 0 bases at V and 1 base at J, with 7 bases between the two ends. The CDR3 DNA reads as TGCGCCAGCAGCTTGGAGGGACTGAACACCGGGGAGCTGTTTTTT. It specifies CASSLEGLNTGELFF.

The chain employs TRBV3-1 and TRBJ2-2; no definite D call. The V gene lost 2 bases and the J gene lost 4 bases, with 5 bases spanning the gap. The germline CDR1 and CDR2 sequences are LGHDT and YNNKEL (reference sequence). This CDR3 contains 13 residues. CDR3 sequence reads: CASSQRVTGELFF. CDR3 nucleotide sequence: TGTGCCAGCAGCCAAAGGGTCACCGGGGAGCTGTTTTTT.

This clonotype occurred a few times. The chain couples TRBV18 to TRBJ2-7; TRBD1 aligns across 8 bases. V shed 2 bases, J shed 4 bases, and the junction held 4 bases outside the gene matches. Germline values: CDR1 KGHSH, CDR2 LQKENI. The CDR3 runs 14 residues. This chain's CDR3 is CASSPTGGYYEQYF. The CDR3 coding sequence is TGTGCCAGCTCACCAACAGGGGGTTATTACGAGCAGTACTTC.